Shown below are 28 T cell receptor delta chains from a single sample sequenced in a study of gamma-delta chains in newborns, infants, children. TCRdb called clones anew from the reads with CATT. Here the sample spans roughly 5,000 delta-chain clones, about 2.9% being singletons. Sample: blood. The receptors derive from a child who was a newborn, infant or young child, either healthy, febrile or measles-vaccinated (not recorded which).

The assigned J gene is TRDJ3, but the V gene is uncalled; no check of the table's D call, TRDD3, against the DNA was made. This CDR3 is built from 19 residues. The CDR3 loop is CACDGAGGYVSWDTRQMFF. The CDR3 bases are TGTGCCTGTGATGGAGCTGGGGGATACGTCTCCTGGGACACCCGACAGATGTTTTTC.

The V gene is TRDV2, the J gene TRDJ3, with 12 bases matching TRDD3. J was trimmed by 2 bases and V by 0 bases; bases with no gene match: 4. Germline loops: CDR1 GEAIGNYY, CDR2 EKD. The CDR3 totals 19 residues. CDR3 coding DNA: TGTGCCTGTGACACCCTGGGGGATACGCTAACCTGGGACACCCGACAGATGTTTTTC. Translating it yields CACDTLGDTLTWDTRQMFF.

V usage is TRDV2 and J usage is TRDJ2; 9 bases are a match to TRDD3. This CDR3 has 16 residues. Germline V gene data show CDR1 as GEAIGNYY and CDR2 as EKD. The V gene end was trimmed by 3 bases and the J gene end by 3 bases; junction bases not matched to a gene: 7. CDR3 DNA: TGTGCCTGTGACGACTTACTGGGGGAGATGACAGCACAACTCTTCTTT. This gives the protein CACDDLLGEMTAQLFF.

CDR3 nucleotides: TGTGCCTGTGACAGTACTGGGGGCCGGTACACCGATAAACTCATCTTT. Encoded protein: CACDSTGGRYTDKLIF. The chain links TRDV2 to TRDJ1; 8 bases agree with TRDD3. The junction had 7 bases not matched to a gene; V was cut back by 2 bases and J by 0 bases. The CDR3 consists of 16 residues. Germline assignment: CDR1 GEAIGNYY and CDR2 EKD.

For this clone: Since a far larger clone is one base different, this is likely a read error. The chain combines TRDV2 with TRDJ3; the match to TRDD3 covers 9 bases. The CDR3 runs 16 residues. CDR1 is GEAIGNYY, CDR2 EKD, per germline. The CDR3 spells CARDWGSSWDTRQMFF. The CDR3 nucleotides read TGTGCCCGTGACTGGGGGAGCTCCTGGGACACCCGACAGATGTTTTTC.

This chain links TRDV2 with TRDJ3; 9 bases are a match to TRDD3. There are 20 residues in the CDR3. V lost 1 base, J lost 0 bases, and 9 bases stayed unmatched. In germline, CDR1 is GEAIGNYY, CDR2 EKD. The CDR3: CACDTPTGGLSSWDTRQMFF. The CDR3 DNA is TGTGCCTGTGACACGCCTACTGGGGGACTTAGCTCCTGGGACACCCGACAGATGTTTTTC.

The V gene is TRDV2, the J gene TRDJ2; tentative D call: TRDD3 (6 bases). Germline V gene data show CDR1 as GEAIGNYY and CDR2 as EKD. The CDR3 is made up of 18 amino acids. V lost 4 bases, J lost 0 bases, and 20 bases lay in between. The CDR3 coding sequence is TGTGCCTGTGATAGGCTGGGGACCCACAATCCTTTGACAGCACAACTCTTCTTT. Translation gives CACDRLGTHNPLTAQLFF.

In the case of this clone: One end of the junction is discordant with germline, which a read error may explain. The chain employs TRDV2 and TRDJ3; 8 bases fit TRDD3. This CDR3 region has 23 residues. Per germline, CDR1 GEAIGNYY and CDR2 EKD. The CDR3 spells CACDTVLGAPGEFGSRDTRQMFF. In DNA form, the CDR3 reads TGTGCCTGTGACACCGTACTGGGGGCCCCCGGAGAGTTTGGCTCCCGGGACACCCGACAGATGTTTTTC.

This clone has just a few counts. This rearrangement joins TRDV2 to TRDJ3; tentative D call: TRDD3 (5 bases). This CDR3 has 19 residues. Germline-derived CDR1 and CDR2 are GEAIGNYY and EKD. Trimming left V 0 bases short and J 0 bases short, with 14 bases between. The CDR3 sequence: CACDTVNRLGSWDTRQMFF. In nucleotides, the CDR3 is TGTGCCTGTGACACCGTAAACCGGCTGGGCTCCTGGGACACCCGACAGATGTTTTTC.

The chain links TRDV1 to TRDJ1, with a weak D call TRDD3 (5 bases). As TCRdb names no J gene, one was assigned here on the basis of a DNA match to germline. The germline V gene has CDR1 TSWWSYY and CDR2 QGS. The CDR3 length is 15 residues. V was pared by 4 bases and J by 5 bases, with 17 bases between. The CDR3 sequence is CALGAFRGPWDKLIF. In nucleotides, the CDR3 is TGTGCTCTTGGGGCCTTTAGGGGACCCTGGGATAAACTCATCTTT.

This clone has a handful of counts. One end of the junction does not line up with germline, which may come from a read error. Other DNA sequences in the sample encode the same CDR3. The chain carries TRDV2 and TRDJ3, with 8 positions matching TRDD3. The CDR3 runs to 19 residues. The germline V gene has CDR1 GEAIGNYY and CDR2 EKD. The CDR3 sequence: CACDVLGGASSWDTRQMFF. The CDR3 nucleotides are TGTGCCTGTGACGTACTGGGGGGCGCAAGCTCCTGGGACACCCGGCAGATGTTTTTC.

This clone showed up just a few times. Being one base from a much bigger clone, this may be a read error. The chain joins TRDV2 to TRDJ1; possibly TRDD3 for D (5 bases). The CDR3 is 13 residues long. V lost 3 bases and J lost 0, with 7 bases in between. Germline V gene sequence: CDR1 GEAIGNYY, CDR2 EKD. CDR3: CACDAWDTDKLIF. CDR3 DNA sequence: TGTGCCTGTGACGCCTGGGACACCGATAAACTCATCTTT.

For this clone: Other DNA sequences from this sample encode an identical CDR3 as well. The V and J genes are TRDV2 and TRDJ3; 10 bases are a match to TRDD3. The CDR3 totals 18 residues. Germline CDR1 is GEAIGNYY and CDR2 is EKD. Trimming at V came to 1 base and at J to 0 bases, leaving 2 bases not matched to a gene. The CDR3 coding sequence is TGTGCCTGTGACACTGGGGGATACTCCTCCTGGGACACCCGACAGATGTTTTTC. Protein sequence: CACDTGGYSSWDTRQMFF.

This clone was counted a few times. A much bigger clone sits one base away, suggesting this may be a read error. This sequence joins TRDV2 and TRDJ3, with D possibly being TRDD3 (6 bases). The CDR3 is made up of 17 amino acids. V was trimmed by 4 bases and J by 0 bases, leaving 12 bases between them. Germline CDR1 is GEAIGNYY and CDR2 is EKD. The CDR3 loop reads CACEYWESSWDTRQMFF. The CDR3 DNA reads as TGTGCCTGTGAGTACTGGGAGAGCTCCTGGGACACCCGACAGATGTTTTTC.

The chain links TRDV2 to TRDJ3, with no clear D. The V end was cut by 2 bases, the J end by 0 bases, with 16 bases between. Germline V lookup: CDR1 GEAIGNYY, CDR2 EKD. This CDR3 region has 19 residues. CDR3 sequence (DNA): TGTGCCTGTGACAACTTGAGCGGGTTAAGCTCCTGGGACACCCGACAGATGTTTTTC. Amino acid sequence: CACDNLSGLSSWDTRQMFF.

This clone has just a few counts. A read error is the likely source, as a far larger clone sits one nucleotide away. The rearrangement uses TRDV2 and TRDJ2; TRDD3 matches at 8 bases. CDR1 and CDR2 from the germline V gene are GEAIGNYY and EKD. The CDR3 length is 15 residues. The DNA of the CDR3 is TGTTCCTGTGACACGGTACTGGGGGGGACAGCACAACTCTTCTTT. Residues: CSCDTVLGGTAQLFF.

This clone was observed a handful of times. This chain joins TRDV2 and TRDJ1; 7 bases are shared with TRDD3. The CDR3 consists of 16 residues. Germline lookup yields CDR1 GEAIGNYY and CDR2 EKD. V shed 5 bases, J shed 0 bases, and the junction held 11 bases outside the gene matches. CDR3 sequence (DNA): TGTGCCTGTGTGTTTCTGGGGGCCAGGTACACCGATAAACTCATCTTT. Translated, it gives CACVFLGARYTDKLIF.

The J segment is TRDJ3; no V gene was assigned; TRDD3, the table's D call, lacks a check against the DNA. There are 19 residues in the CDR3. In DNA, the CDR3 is TGTGCCTGTGACAAAGTACTGGGGGATACATCCTGGGACACCCGACAGATGTTTTTC. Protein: CACDKVLGDTSWDTRQMFF.

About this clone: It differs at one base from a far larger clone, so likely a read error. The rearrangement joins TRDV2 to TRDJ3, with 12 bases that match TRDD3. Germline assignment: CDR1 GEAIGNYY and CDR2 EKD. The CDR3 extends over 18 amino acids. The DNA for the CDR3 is TGTGCCTGTGACAGTACTGGGGGATACTCCGGGGACACCCGACAGATGTTTTTC. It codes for CACDSTGGYSGDTRQMFF.

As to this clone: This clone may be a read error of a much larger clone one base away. CDR3 sequence (DNA): TGTGCCTGTGACGCCTGGGGGATACCCGATAAACTCATCTTT. Translation gives CACDAWGIPDKLIF. The chain combines TRDV2 with TRDJ1; 11 bases agree with TRDD3. The length of the CDR3 is 14 residues. CDR1 and CDR2 from the germline V gene are GEAIGNYY and EKD. J gave up 3 bases and V 3 bases, and 2 bases lay outside the gene matches.

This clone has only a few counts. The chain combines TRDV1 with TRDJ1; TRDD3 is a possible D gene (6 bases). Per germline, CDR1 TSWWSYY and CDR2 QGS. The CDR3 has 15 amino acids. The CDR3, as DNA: TGTGCGGGTTTGCAGAGCCGGGGATACACCGATAAACTCATCTTT. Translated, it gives CAGLQSRGYTDKLIF.

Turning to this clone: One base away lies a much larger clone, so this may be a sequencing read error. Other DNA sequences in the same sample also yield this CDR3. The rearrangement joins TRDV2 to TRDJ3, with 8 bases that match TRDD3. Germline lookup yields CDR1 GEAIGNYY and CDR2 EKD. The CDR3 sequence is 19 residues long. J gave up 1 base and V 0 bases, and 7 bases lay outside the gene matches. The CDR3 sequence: CACDTAGGPSSWDTRQMFF. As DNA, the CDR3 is TGTGCCTGTGACACCGCTGGGGGACCGAGTTCCTGGGACACCCGACAGATGTTTTTC.

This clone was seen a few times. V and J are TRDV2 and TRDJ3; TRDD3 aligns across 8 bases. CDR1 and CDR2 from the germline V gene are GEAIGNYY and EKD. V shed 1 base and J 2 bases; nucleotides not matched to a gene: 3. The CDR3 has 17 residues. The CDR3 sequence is CACDTPGGTWDTRQMFF. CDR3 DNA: TGTGCCTGTGACACTCCTGGGGGAACCTGGGACACCCGACAGATGTTTTTC.

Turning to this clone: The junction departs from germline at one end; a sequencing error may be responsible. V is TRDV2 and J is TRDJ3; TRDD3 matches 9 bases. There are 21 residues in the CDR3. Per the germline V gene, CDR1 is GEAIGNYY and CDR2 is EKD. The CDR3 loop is CACDTIRAGGWSSWDTRQVFF. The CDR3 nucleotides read TGTGCCTGTGACACCATAAGAGCTGGGGGATGGAGCTCCTGGGACACCCGACAGGTGTTTTTC.

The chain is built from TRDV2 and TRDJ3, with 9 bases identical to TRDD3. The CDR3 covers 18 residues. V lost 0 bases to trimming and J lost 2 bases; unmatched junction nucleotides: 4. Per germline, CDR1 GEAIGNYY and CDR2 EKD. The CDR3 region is CACDTYWGSPWDTRQMFF. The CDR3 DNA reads TGTGCCTGTGACACCTACTGGGGGAGCCCCTGGGACACCCGACAGATGTTTTTC.

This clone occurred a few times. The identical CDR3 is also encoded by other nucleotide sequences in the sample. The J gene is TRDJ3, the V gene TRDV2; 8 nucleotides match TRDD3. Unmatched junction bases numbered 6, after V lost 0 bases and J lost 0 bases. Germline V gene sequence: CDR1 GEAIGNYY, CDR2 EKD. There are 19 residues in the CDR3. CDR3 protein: CACDTVGDTSSWDTRQMFF. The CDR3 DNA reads TGTGCCTGTGACACCGTAGGGGATACCAGCTCCTGGGACACCCGACAGATGTTTTTC.

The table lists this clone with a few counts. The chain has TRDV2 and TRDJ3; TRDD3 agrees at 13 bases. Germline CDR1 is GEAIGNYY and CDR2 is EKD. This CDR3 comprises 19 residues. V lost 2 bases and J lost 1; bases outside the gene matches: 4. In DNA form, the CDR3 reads TGTGCCTGTGACAAAACTGGGGGATACGCGTCCTGGGACACCCGACAGATGTTTTTC. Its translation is CACDKTGGYASWDTRQMFF.

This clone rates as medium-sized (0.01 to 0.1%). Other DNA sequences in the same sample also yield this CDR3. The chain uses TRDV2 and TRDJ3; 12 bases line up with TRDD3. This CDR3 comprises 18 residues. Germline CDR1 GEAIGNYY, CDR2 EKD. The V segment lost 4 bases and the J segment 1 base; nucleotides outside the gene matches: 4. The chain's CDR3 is CACDLLGDTSWDTRQMFF. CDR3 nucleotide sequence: TGTGCCTGTGATCTACTGGGGGATACATCCTGGGACACCCGACAGATGTTTTTC.